This TCR beta chain was identified in a study of blood T cell repertoires in COVID-19. The CDR3 runs 19 residues. CDR1 and CDR2 (germline): SGHTA, FQGNSA. V dropped 6 bases and J dropped 0; count of bases not matched to a gene: 17. This clone was recorded once. Only in-frame clones appear in the TCRdb table, and some are missing; sequencing was by immunoSEQ multiplex PCR. The sample records around 200,000 clones, around nine tenths being singletons. The sequenced sample was peripheral blood. The sequence was collected from a man in his thirties or forties with acute or convalescent COVID-19. This sequence joins TRBV7-2 and TRBJ1-1; 9 bases align to TRBD1. CDR3 in DNA: TGTGCCAGCAGGCGCGGGACGCGGGACAGGGTAGGGGTGAACACTGAAGCTTTCTTT. It encodes CASRRGTRDRVGVNTEAFF. Combining the CDR3 with reference TRBV7-2 and TRBJ1-1 gives the whole variable domain GAGVSQSPSNKVTEKGKDVELRCDPISGHTALYWYRQSLGQGLEFLIYFQGNSAPDKSGLPSDRFSAERTGGSVSTLTIQRTQQEDSAVYLCASRRGTRDRVGVNTEAFFGQGTRLTVV.